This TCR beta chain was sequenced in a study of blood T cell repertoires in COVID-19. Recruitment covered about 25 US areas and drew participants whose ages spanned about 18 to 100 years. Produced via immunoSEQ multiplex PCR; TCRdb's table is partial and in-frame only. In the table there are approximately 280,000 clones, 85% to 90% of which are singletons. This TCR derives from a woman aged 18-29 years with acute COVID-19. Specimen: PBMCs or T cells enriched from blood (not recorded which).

The CDR3 region is CASSLKARSYEQYF. The CDR3 DNA is TGTGCCAGCAGCTTAAAGGCGAGGTCCTACGAGCAGTACTTC. The chain employs TRBV5-5 and TRBJ2-7; D ambiguous. CDR1 and CDR2 (germline): SGHKS, YYEKEE (reference sequence). This CDR3 is 14 amino acids long. The V end was cut by 2 bases, the J end by 1 base, with 10 bases between.